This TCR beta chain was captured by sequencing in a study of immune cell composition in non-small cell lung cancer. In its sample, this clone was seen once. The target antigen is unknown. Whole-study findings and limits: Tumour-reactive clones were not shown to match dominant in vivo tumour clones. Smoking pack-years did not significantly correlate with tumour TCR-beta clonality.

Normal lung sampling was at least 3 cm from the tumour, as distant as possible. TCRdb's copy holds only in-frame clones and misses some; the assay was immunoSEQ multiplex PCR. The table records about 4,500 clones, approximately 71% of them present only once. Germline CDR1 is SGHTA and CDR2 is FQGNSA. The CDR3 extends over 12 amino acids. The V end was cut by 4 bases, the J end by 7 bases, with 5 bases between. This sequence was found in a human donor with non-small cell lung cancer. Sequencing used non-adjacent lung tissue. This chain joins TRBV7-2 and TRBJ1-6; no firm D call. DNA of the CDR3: TGTGCCAGCAGCTCAACCAATTCACCCCTCCACTTT. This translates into CASSSTNSPLHF.